One and the same sample provided the 2 T cell receptor beta chains below, sequenced in a study of T cell clones after liver transplantation. Assay used: immunoSEQ multiplex PCR; TCRdb lists only in-frame clones, some missing. The table has 75,000 to 95,000 clones, 84% seen once. This specimen was CD4+ T cells from blood, taken less than 50 months after liver transplant. Every receptor here comes from a human patient who received a liver transplant. Some T cells may arise from the graft donor.

The chain employs TRBV7-2 and TRBJ2-2; 7 bases align to TRBD1. This CDR3 region has 16 residues. With 5 bases clipped from V and 0 bases from J, the junction kept 6 bases outside the gene matches. CDR1 SGHTA and CDR2 FQGNSA come from the germline V gene. CDR3 sequence reads: CASSLYRGPNTGELFF. The CDR3 DNA is TGTGCCAGCAGCCTATACAGGGGACCGAACACCGGGGAGCTGTTTTTT.

CDR3: CASRIEGVGGTTEAFF. CDR3 nucleotides: TGTGCCAGCAGGATCGAGGGGGTCGGGGGGACCACTGAAGCTTTCTTT. This chain links TRBV2 with TRBJ1-1; tentative D call: TRBD1 (6 bases). CDR1 SNHLY and CDR2 FYNNEI come from the germline V gene. V was trimmed by 6 bases and J by 4 bases, leaving 21 bases between them. This CDR3 spans 16 amino acids.